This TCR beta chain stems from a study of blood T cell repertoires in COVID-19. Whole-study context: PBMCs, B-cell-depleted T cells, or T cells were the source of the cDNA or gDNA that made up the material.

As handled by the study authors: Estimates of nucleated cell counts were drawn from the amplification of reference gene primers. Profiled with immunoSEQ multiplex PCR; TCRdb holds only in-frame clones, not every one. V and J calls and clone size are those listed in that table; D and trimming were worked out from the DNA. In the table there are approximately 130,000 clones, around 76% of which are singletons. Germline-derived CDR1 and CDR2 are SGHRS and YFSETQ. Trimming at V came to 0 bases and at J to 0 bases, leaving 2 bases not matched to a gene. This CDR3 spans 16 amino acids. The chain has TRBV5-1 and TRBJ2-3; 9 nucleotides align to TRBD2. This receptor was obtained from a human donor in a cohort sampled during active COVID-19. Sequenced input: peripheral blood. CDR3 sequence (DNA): TGCGCCAGCAGCTTGGAAGCGGGGGGCAGCACAGATACGCAGTATTTT. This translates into CASSLEAGGSTDTQYF.